This entry features one T cell receptor (beta chain) sequence. These data belong to a study of blood T cell repertoires in COVID-19. In the study's own analysis: Scientists estimated how many nucleated cells there were by amplifying reference gene primers. Repertoires were generated with immunoSEQ multiplex PCR, while TCRdb's copy carries only in-frame clones and drops some. That table gives V, J and clone size, and the DNA gave D and trimming. The repertoire holds approximately 60,000 clones, with around 77% as singletons. The CDR3 length is 15 residues. V gave up 5 bases and J gave up 1 base, with 14 bases separating them. Germline V lookup: CDR1 SEHNR, CDR2 FQNEAQ (reference sequence).

The V gene is TRBV7-9, the J gene TRBJ1-1; D is possibly TRBD1 (5 bases). Input material: peripheral blood. The sequence derives from a man between 60 and 70 years old with acute or convalescent COVID-19. DNA of the CDR3: TGTGCCAGCAGCGCACTTGGGGGGAAGAACACTGAAGCTTTCTTT. It translates to CASSALGGKNTEAFF.